A single sample gave rise to the 29 T cell receptor beta chains below, sequenced in a study of cytomegalovirus exposure and HLA in healthy donors. The PCR made use of 60 Vbeta and 13 Jbeta primers. Using immunoSEQ multiplex PCR, the repertoire was profiled, and TCRdb retains in-frame clones only, with some absent. Here the sample spans 80,000 to 95,000 clones, approximately 63% being singletons. Sequencing input: PBMCs. The receptor source for this set is a woman in her 30s in good health and CMV-seronegative.

This clone was recorded a few times. This chain links TRBV19 with TRBJ2-2; TRBD1 is a possible D gene (5 bases). Per germline, CDR1 LNHDA and CDR2 SQIVND (reference sequence). The CDR3 sequence is 15 residues long. V was trimmed by 3 bases and J by 5 bases, leaving 13 bases between them. CDR3 protein: CASSIDSLRTGELFF. CDR3 sequence (DNA): TGTGCCAGTAGTATCGACAGTCTCCGGACCGGGGAGCTGTTTTTT.

This clone was observed a handful of times. The V gene is TRBV7-8, the J gene TRBJ1-5, with 7 bases matching TRBD1. This CDR3 region has 16 residues. From germline, CDR1 is SGHVS and CDR2 FQNEAQ. The trim removed 5 bases at V and 1 base at J, leaving 8 bases unmatched. In DNA, the CDR3 is TGTGCCAGCAGCCGGGAGGGGGCGAGGAGCAATCAGCCCCAGCATTTT. The encoded protein is CASSREGARSNQPQHF.

This chain connects TRBV28 to TRBJ2-2; 8 nucleotides agree with TRBD2. Germline values: CDR1 MDHEN, CDR2 SYDVKM. The V gene end was trimmed by 2 bases and the J gene end by 4 bases; junction bases not matched to a gene: 3. The CDR3 is made up of 15 amino acids. CDR3 in DNA: TGTGCCAGCAGTTTAGGGACTAGTTTCACCGGGGAGCTGTTTTTT. Translation: CASSLGTSFTGELFF.

V gene TRBV4-1 combines with J gene TRBJ1-6, with 7 bases matching TRBD1. This CDR3 comprises 16 residues. With 4 bases clipped from V and 8 bases from J, the junction kept 11 bases outside the gene matches. Germline CDR1 is MGHRA and CDR2 is YSYEKL. The CDR3 region has the DNA TGCGCCAGCAGCCTTTGGGACAGCCTCGGGGATTCACCCCTCCACTTT. Translation gives CASSLWDSLGDSPLHF.

The V gene is TRBV19, the J gene TRBJ1-5, with 7 nucleotides matching TRBD1. Trimming cost V 0 bases and J 3 bases; bases outside gene matches: 11. Per the germline V gene, CDR1 is LNHDA and CDR2 is SQIVND (reference sequence). CDR3 length: 18 amino acids. The CDR3 nucleotides are TGTGCCAGTAGTATAGACCAATTCTTCACAGGGGACAATCAGCCCCAGCATTTT. Translation gives CASSIDQFFTGDNQPQHF.

In its sample, this clone was seen a few times. V is TRBV25-1 and J is TRBJ1-1; D unresolved. The V end lost 7 bases, the J end lost 3 bases, and 9 bases lay between the germline ends. Per germline, CDR1 MGHDK and CDR2 SYGVNS. The CDR3 has 12 amino acids. CDR3 in DNA: TGTGCCAGCAAGGAGGGCCACACTGAAGCTTTCTTT. Its translation is CASKEGHTEAFF.

The genes are TRBV20-1 and TRBJ1-1, with unresolved D. The CDR3 covers 11 residues. The germline V and J ends were trimmed by 6 bases and 3 bases, with 8 bases remaining between them. The germline V gene has CDR1 DFQATT and CDR2 SNEGSKA (reference sequence). The CDR3 DNA sequence: TGCAGTGCACAGAAGCACACTGAAGCTTTCTTT. Translating it yields CSAQKHTEAFF.

The chain recombines TRBV5-4 with TRBJ1-3; the D gene is possibly TRBD1 (5 bases). V gave up 4 bases and J gave up 4 bases, with 12 bases separating them. The CDR3 runs to 14 residues. Per the germline V gene, CDR1 is SGHNT and CDR2 is YYREEE (reference sequence). The CDR3 nucleotides read TGTGCCAGCAGCACTGACCGGGGGGGAAACACCATATATTTT. It translates to CASSTDRGGNTIYF.

The V gene is TRBV7-8, the J gene TRBJ2-7, with a weak D call TRBD2 (7 bases). Trimming took 10 bases from V and 6 from J, leaving 22 bases between them. CDR1 is SGHVS and CDR2 is FQNEAQ in the germline V gene. This CDR3 region has 14 residues. CDR3 protein: CATTLMGGRREQYF. The CDR3 DNA sequence: TGTGCCACCACCTTAATGGGGGGGCGCCGCGAGCAGTACTTC.

This clone was seen more than once but under ten times. The rearrangement uses TRBV5-1 and TRBJ1-4; 8 nucleotides agree with TRBD1. This CDR3 comprises 15 residues. The V gene's germline CDR1 is SGHRS and CDR2 YFSETQ. Losses at the gene ends were 1 base for V and 5 bases for J; bases not matched to a gene: 4. The CDR3 sequence: CASSLMGQVNEKLFF. The CDR3 DNA follows: TGCGCCAGCAGCTTGATGGGACAGGTGAATGAAAAACTGTTTTTT. Variable domain in full (rest from reference TRBV5-1 and TRBJ1-4): KAGVTQTPRYLIKTRGQQVTLSCSPISGHRSVSWYQQTPGQGLQFLFEYFSETQRNKGNFPGRFSGRQFSNSRSEMNVSTLELGDSALYLCASSLMGQVNEKLFFGSGTQLSVL.

The chain is built from TRBV7-9 and TRBJ2-2; tentative D call: TRBD1 (5 bases). This CDR3 spans 16 amino acids. CDR1 SEHNR and CDR2 FQNEAQ come from the germline V gene (reference sequence). The V and J ends lost 0 bases and 1 base respectively, with 9 bases between them. The CDR3 nucleotides are TGTGCCAGCAGCTTAGCACCACAGGTGAACACCGGGGAGCTGTTTTTT. Protein: CASSLAPQVNTGELFF.

The chain uses TRBV10-2 and TRBJ2-2; 16 bases match TRBD2. Losses at the gene ends were 3 bases for V and 5 bases for J; bases not matched to a gene: 3. This CDR3 spans 17 amino acids. Germline V gives CDR1 WSHSY, CDR2 SAAADI. This CDR3 is CASSETGLAGGTGELFF. The CDR3 DNA is TGCGCCAGCAGTGAAACGGGACTAGCGGGAGGGACCGGGGAGCTGTTTTTT.

The gene calls are TRBV4-3 and TRBJ1-1, with D possibly being TRBD1 (5 bases). The CDR3 sequence is 13 residues long. The germline gives CDR1 LGHNA, CDR2 YSLEER. V shed 4 bases and J shed 5 bases, with 11 bases lying between them. CDR3 amino acids: CASSPGRGTEAFF. CDR3 nucleotides: TGCGCCAGCAGCCCTGGTAGGGGAACTGAAGCTTTCTTT.

The CDR3: CASSYGTSAVYEQYF. CDR3 bases: TGTGCCAGCAGTTACGGGACTAGCGCAGTTTACGAGCAGTACTTC. This rearrangement joins TRBV6-5 to TRBJ2-7; 10 bases map to TRBD2. Looked up from germline, CDR1 is MNHEY and CDR2 is SVGAGI. V was pared by 2 bases and J by 4 bases, with 5 bases of the junction left unmatched. The CDR3 is made up of 15 amino acids.

CDR3 DNA: TGTGCCAGCAGCCTAACTGGGAGGAATTCACCCCTCCACTTT. Translation gives CASSLTGRNSPLHF. The chain joins TRBV6-5 to TRBJ1-6; D is unresolved. Deletions cut 6 bases from V and 7 bases from J, with 13 bases between. Germline assignment: CDR1 MNHEY and CDR2 SVGAGI. The CDR3 is 14 residues long.

The chain is built from TRBV30 and TRBJ1-2; D possibly corresponds to TRBD1 (6 bases). Trimming stripped 3 bases from V and 4 bases from J, with 12 bases between. The CDR3 length is 13 residues. CDR1 GTSNPN and CDR2 SVGIG come from the germline V gene (reference sequence). This CDR3 reads CAWSRDRPYGYTF. In nucleotides, the CDR3 is TGTGCCTGGAGCCGAGACAGGCCCTATGGCTACACCTTC.

This rearrangement joins TRBV5-1 to TRBJ2-3; D is perhaps TRBD2 (6 bases). Germline CDR1 and CDR2: SGHRS and YFSETQ. Trimming left V 2 bases short and J 0 bases short, with 10 bases between. This CDR3 contains 15 residues. CDR3 DNA sequence: TGCGCCAGCAGCTTCCGCGGGGAGAGCACAGATACGCAGTATTTT. Its protein is CASSFRGESTDTQYF.

The J gene is TRBJ1-1, the V gene TRBV5-5; D possibly corresponds to TRBD1 (6 bases). CDR1 SGHKS and CDR2 YYEKEE come from the germline V gene (reference sequence). The CDR3 runs to 15 residues. The V end was cut by 2 bases, the J end by 1 base, with 12 bases between. The chain's CDR3 is CASSLRTVQNTEAFF. DNA for the CDR3: TGTGCCAGCAGCTTACGGACAGTGCAGAACACTGAAGCTTTCTTT.

The rearrangement links TRBV5-1 to TRBJ2-5; 8 bases match TRBD2. The V segment lost 1 base and the J segment 4 bases; nucleotides outside the gene matches: 9. Per germline, CDR1 SGHRS and CDR2 YFSETQ. The CDR3 totals 16 residues. The CDR3 DNA is TGCGCCAGCAGCTTGTTAGGCCTAGCGGGTGGAGAGACCCAGTACTTC. Its translation is CASSLLGLAGGETQYF.

The genes are TRBV6-1 and TRBJ2-5; D unresolved. Looked up from germline, CDR1 is MNHNS and CDR2 is SASEGT. Trimming stripped 1 base from V and 1 base from J, with 10 bases between. CDR3 length: 15 residues. The chain's CDR3 is CASSEVWWAQETQYF. The CDR3 DNA reads TGTGCCAGCAGTGAAGTCTGGTGGGCCCAAGAGACCCAGTACTTC.

This chain links TRBV18 with TRBJ1-5, with 7 bases matching TRBD1. J lost 6 bases, V lost 3 bases, and 5 bases had no gene match. This CDR3 comprises 14 residues. Germline V gene sequence: CDR1 KGHSH, CDR2 LQKENI. CDR3: CASSPDRSVQPQHF. The CDR3 DNA reads TGTGCCAGCTCACCGGACAGGTCCGTTCAGCCCCAGCATTTT.

This chain joins TRBV2 and TRBJ1-4; no definite D call. This CDR3 has 16 residues. Between the trimmed V and J ends, which lost 6 bases and 8 bases, there was a span of 22 bases. Germline V gene sequence: CDR1 SNHLY, CDR2 FYNNEI. CDR3 DNA: TGTGCCAGCAGAGTGAAATTGGAGTCTGGTGGCGAAAAACTGTTTTTT. It is translated as CASRVKLESGGEKLFF.

The V call is TRBV7-9, the J call TRBJ1-5; D remains unclear. V gave up 11 bases and J gave up 2 bases, with 10 bases separating them. The CDR3 consists of 12 residues. Germline V gene lookup returns CDR1 SEHNR and CDR2 FQNEAQ (reference sequence). CDR3 sequence: CAGGRGNQPQHF. DNA for the CDR3: TGTGCCGGTGGGAGGGGCAATCAGCCCCAGCATTTT.

This clone was observed a handful of times. The chain recombines TRBV10-3 with TRBJ2-7, with D possibly TRBD1 on 6 matching bases. V lost 3 bases and J 6 bases, leaving 6 bases between the germline ends. In germline, CDR1 is ENHRY, CDR2 SYGVKD. This CDR3 is 11 amino acids long. This CDR3 reads CAISDRGEQYF. The CDR3 nucleotides read TGTGCCATCAGTGACAGGGGCGAGCAGTACTTC.

The V and J genes are TRBV5-1 and TRBJ2-1; 8 nucleotides line up with TRBD2. V shed 5 bases and J 2 bases; nucleotides not matched to a gene: 3. CDR1 and CDR2 from the germline V gene are SGHRS and YFSETQ. CDR3 length equals 14 residues. In nucleotides, the CDR3 is TGCGCCAGCAGGGACGGGAGGGCCTACAATGAGCAGTTCTTC. Translation gives CASRDGRAYNEQFF.

This chain joins TRBV9 and TRBJ1-1, with D possibly TRBD1 on 6 matching bases. The CDR3 contains 15 residues. V dropped 0 bases and J dropped 2 bases, with 11 bases sitting between them. From germline, CDR1 is SGDLS and CDR2 YYNGEE. The CDR3 DNA follows: TGTGCCAGCAGCGTAGATGGACAGCTAAACACTGAAGCTTTCTTT. Translating it yields CASSVDGQLNTEAFF.

The chain is built from TRBV7-9 and TRBJ1-1; 8 bases line up with TRBD1. The V segment lost 1 base and the J segment 3 bases; nucleotides outside the gene matches: 10. The CDR3 is made up of 17 amino acids. Per the germline V gene, CDR1 is SEHNR and CDR2 is FQNEAQ (reference sequence). The CDR3 loop is CASSLGQGARLDTEAFF. CDR3 sequence (DNA): TGTGCCAGCAGCTTAGGCCAGGGGGCGAGGCTGGACACTGAAGCTTTCTTT.

CDR3 residues: CASRLGLYKNTGELFF. Here the CDR3 DNA reads TGCGCCAGCAGACTAGGACTATACAAGAACACCGGGGAGCTGTTTTTT. The chain joins TRBV4-1 to TRBJ2-2, with D possibly being TRBD2 (6 bases). The CDR3 has 16 amino acids. Deletions cut 6 bases from V and 1 base from J, with 15 bases between. Germline V gene sequence: CDR1 MGHRA, CDR2 YSYEKL.

J is TRBJ2-7 and V is TRBV19, with TRBD2 matching over 7 bases. After removal of 1 base from V and 4 bases from J, the junction contained 7 bases not matched to a gene. This CDR3 is built from 15 residues. The V gene's germline CDR1 is LNHDA and CDR2 SQIVND (reference sequence). Written as DNA, the CDR3 is TGTGCCAGTAGTATAGCCCTCTCGGGGGGTTACGAGCAGTACTTC. It is translated as CASSIALSGGYEQYF. Drawing the rest from reference TRBV19 and TRBJ2-7, the complete variable domain is DGGITQSPKYLFRKEGQNVTLSCEQNLNHDAMYWYRQDPGQGLRLIYYSQIVNDFQKGDIAEGYSVSREKKESFPLTVTSAQKNPTAFYLCASSIALSGGYEQYFGPGTRLTVT.